These 2 T cell receptor beta chains came from one sample sequenced in a study of somatic mutations in cytotoxic T cells in rheumatoid arthritis. Generated by immunoSEQ multiplex PCR, the TCRdb table keeps only in-frame clones and is missing some. The sample consists of tens of thousands of clones, about 87% of them appearing once. Sequenced: CD8+ T cells sorted from blood. Receptors originate from an adult with rheumatoid arthritis.

The chain couples TRBV7-7 to TRBJ2-1, with 11 bases that match TRBD1. Trimming at V came to 4 bases and at J to 4 bases, leaving 6 bases not matched to a gene. The CDR3 length is 16 residues. Looked up from germline, CDR1 is SSHAT and CDR2 is FNYEAQ (reference sequence). Written as DNA, the CDR3 is TGTGCCAGCAGCTCCTCGGACAGGGGGCCTTACAATGAGCAGTTCTTC. Residues: CASSSSDRGPYNEQFF.

The chain uses TRBV7-9 and TRBJ1-4; no clear D gene. Trimming shortened V by 10 bases and J by 5 bases, and 17 bases separated the two germline ends. Germline V gives CDR1 SEHNR, CDR2 FQNEAQ (reference sequence). The CDR3 consists of 14 residues. The CDR3 is CATSNTRGNEKLFF. The DNA for the CDR3 is TGTGCCACCTCTAACACCCGAGGGAATGAAAAACTGTTTTTT.